The next 27 T cell receptor beta chains were all read from a single sample in a study of blood T cell repertoires in COVID-19. Data came from immunoSEQ multiplex PCR; TCRdb stores just in-frame clones and leaves some out. The sample has 15,000 to 20,000 clones, around 88% seen once. Sequenced material: peripheral blood. These receptors came from a human donor in a cohort sampled during active COVID-19.

The rearrangement joins TRBV7-2 to TRBJ2-4; 9 bases line up with TRBD2. Per the germline V gene, CDR1 is SGHTA and CDR2 is FQGNSA. V lost 4 bases to trimming and J lost 9 bases; unmatched junction nucleotides: 7. The CDR3 spans 14 residues. CDR3 bases: TGTGCCAGCAGCTGGCGGGGGGGCCAGGGCATTCAGTACTTC. Its translation is CASSWRGGQGIQYF. The whole variable domain, filled in from reference TRBV7-2 and TRBJ2-4, reads GAGVSQSPSNKVTEKGKDVELRCDPISGHTALYWYRQSLGQGLEFLIYFQGNSAPDKSGLPSDRFSAERTGGSVSTLTIQRTQQEDSAVYLCASSWRGGQGIQYFGAGTRLSVL.

This rearrangement joins TRBV6-5 to TRBJ1-6; 9 bases are a match to TRBD1. Trimming removed 6 bases from V and 7 bases from J; junction bases left unmatched: 4. The CDR3 contains 14 residues. Germline V CDR1 and CDR2: MNHEY, SVGAGI. The CDR3, as DNA: TGTGCCAGCAGGGAGACAGGGGGAAATTCACCCCTCCACTTT. This encodes CASRETGGNSPLHF.

The chain links TRBV1 to TRBJ2-3; the table names TRBD2, a call not compared with the DNA. TRBV1 is given as a pseudogene. This CDR3 has 14 amino acids. The CDR3 loop reads CTSSQGLATDTQYF. Here the CDR3 DNA reads TGCACCAGCAGCCAAGGACTAGCCACAGATACGCAGTATTTT.

This rearrangement joins TRBV11-3 to TRBJ2-1, with D possibly being TRBD1 (6 bases). Trimming took off 5 bases at V and 9 bases at J, with 17 bases between the two ends. Germline V CDR1 and CDR2: SGHNT, YENEEA. This CDR3 is 14 amino acids long. The CDR3 coding sequence is TGTGCCAGCAGCCCAGCCACTGGGGGCAGTGAGCAGTTCTTC. This translates into CASSPATGGSEQFF.

The gene calls are TRBV2 and TRBJ1-2, with 10 bases lining up with TRBD1. V was clipped by 8 bases and J by 8 bases; unmatched bases: 11. Germline CDR1 SNHLY, CDR2 FYNNEI. This CDR3 contains 14 residues. The CDR3 DNA follows: TGTGCCAGCCACTCTATGGACAGGGGGGGAGGCTACACCTTC. Translating it yields CASHSMDRGGGYTF.

The chain employs TRBV21-1 and TRBJ1-1. TRBV21-1 is a pseudogene locus. This CDR3 comprises 15 residues. CDR3 DNA: TGTGCCAGCAGCAAAGGGGGGGGCAACGAGACTGAAGCTTTCTTT. It codes for CASSKGGGNETEAFF.

The chain carries TRBV9 and TRBJ2-3, with a possible D match to TRBD1 (6 bases). Germline V CDR1 and CDR2: SGDLS, YYNGEE. This CDR3 has 15 amino acids. The ends were cut back, 0 bases at V and 3 bases at J, with 11 bases in the middle. CDR3 sequence (DNA): TGTGCCAGCAGCGTAGATCCCCAGGGGACAGATACGCAGTATTTT. Its translation is CASSVDPQGTDTQYF. The variable domain in full, completed from reference TRBV9 and TRBJ2-3, reads DSGVTQTPKHLITATGQRVTLRCSPRSGDLSVYWYQQSLDQGLQFLIQYYNGEERAKGNILERFSAQQFPDLHSELNLSSLELGDSALYFCASSVDPQGTDTQYFGPGTRLTVL.

This chain uses TRBV27 with TRBJ2-2, with a weak D call TRBD2 (5 bases). This CDR3 spans 15 amino acids. The V gene lost 4 bases and the J gene lost 5 bases, with 14 bases spanning the gap. Per the germline V gene, CDR1 is MNHEY and CDR2 is SMNVEV (reference sequence). The CDR3 DNA is TGTGCCAGCAGTTGGAGGACCGACGGGACCGGGGAGCTGTTTTTT. This encodes CASSWRTDGTGELFF.

The chain joins TRBV6-5 to TRBJ1-2, with D perhaps TRBD1 (5 bases). Trimming took off 7 bases at V and 4 bases at J, with 16 bases between the two ends. This CDR3 has 14 amino acids. Germline V gene data show CDR1 as MNHEY and CDR2 as SVGAGI. Here the CDR3 reads CASNTPGIAYGYTF. The CDR3 nucleotides read TGTGCCAGCAATACCCCAGGGATTGCCTATGGCTACACCTTC.

The V and J genes are TRBV10-3 and TRBJ2-3; the match to TRBD1 covers 9 bases. The length of the CDR3 is 14 residues. Trimming cost V 6 bases and J 2 bases; bases outside gene matches: 3. Germline V gene data show CDR1 as ENHRY and CDR2 as SYGVKD. Here the CDR3 reads CAISRDRDTDTQYF. The CDR3, as DNA: TGTGCCATCAGCCGGGACAGGGACACAGATACGCAGTATTTT.

The J gene is TRBJ1-4, the V gene TRBV7-8; 8 bases match TRBD1. Germline CDR1 and CDR2: SGHVS and FQNEAQ. The V and J ends lost 5 bases and 7 bases, in that order; junction bases with no gene match: 12. The length of the CDR3 is 16 residues. The CDR3 nucleotides read TGTGCCAGCAGCCGTAGGAGGCAGGGGGCAGGTGAAAAACTGTTTTTT. This translates into CASSRRRQGAGEKLFF.

A single count supports this clone. This sequence joins TRBV19 and TRBJ1-1; perhaps TRBD1 as D (5 bases). Germline CDR1 reads LNHDA; CDR2 reads SQIVND (reference sequence). The CDR3 runs 15 residues. V gave up 6 bases and J gave up 7 bases, with 21 bases separating them. The CDR3 loop is CASSQIRNFRDEAFF. In nucleotides, the CDR3 is TGTGCCAGTAGCCAAATTCGGAACTTCAGGGATGAAGCTTTCTTT.

This sequence joins TRBV4-1 and TRBJ1-5; no definite D call. The germline gives CDR1 MGHRA, CDR2 YSYEKL. Deletions cut 0 bases from V and 10 bases from J, with 10 bases between. The CDR3 totals 13 residues. CDR3 in amino acids: CASSQERGDPQHF. The CDR3 nucleotides are TGCGCCAGCAGCCAAGAACGAGGAGACCCCCAGCATTTT.

This clone was recorded a few times. This chain joins TRBV6-5 and TRBJ1-1; possible D gene TRBD1, 5 bases. The CDR3 runs to 15 residues. Trimming shortened V by 6 bases and J by 1 base, and 15 bases separated the two germline ends. Germline loops: CDR1 MNHEY, CDR2 SVGAGI. CDR3 nucleotide sequence: TGTGCCAGCAGACCAACCGGGGGAACGAACACTGAAGCTTTCTTT. Encoded protein: CASRPTGGTNTEAFF.

The genes are TRBV6-5 and TRBJ1-5; 8 positions agree with TRBD1. Trimming cost V 4 bases and J 6 bases; bases outside gene matches: 8. This CDR3 is built from 15 residues. Germline CDR1 and CDR2: MNHEY and SVGAGI. The CDR3, as DNA: TGTGCCAGCAGTTCCACAGGGGGAAGAGGTCAGCCCCAGCATTTT. Protein product: CASSSTGGRGQPQHF.

J is TRBJ2-2 and V is TRBV6-4, with 7 bases matching TRBD1. With 5 bases clipped from V and 2 bases from J, the junction kept 2 bases outside the gene matches. CDR3 length: 14 amino acids. Germline V CDR1 and CDR2: MRHNA, SNTAGT. CDR3 DNA: TGTGCCAGCAGTCGACAGGGTAACACCGGGGAGCTGTTTTTT. Its translation is CASSRQGNTGELFF.

The V call is TRBV5-1, the J call TRBJ1-2; 10 bases fit TRBD1. This CDR3 contains 16 residues. V lost 0 bases and J lost 6; bases outside the gene matches: 8. The germline CDR1 and CDR2 sequences are SGHRS and YFSETQ. CDR3 protein: CASSLGGQGNGNGYTF. CDR3 sequence (DNA): TGCGCCAGCAGCTTGGGGGGACAGGGGAACGGAAATGGCTACACCTTC.

The J gene is TRBJ1-2, the V gene TRBV7-3; D perhaps matches TRBD1 (6 bases). This CDR3 has 16 amino acids. Trimming stripped 0 bases from V and 6 bases from J, with 17 bases between. Per germline, CDR1 SGHTA and CDR2 FQGTGA. DNA for the CDR3: TGTGCCAGCAGCTTAACGCTTTCGGACAGTTCGGATGGCTACACCTTC. This gives the protein CASSLTLSDSSDGYTF. The full variable domain, in which reference TRBV7-3 and TRBJ1-2 provide the parts outside the CDR3, is GAGVSQTPSNKVTEKGKYVELRCDPISGHTALYWYRQSLGQGPEFLIYFQGTGAADDSGLPNDRFFAVRPEGSVSTLKIQRTERGDSAVYLCASSLTLSDSSDGYTFGSGTRLTVV.

V is TRBV10-3 and J is TRBJ1-2; the D is unclear. Germline V gene data show CDR1 as ENHRY and CDR2 as SYGVKD. This CDR3 comprises 15 residues. The germline V and J ends were trimmed by 3 bases and 0 bases, with 11 bases remaining between them. DNA for the CDR3: TGTGCCATCAGTGACGGAGCGAGCTCTAACTATGGCTACACCTTC. Protein sequence: CAISDGASSNYGYTF.

This rearrangement joins TRBV6-2 or TRBV6-3 to TRBJ2-7; no firm D call. V was shortened by 2 bases and J by 7 bases, with 12 bases between the two germline ends. This CDR3 is built from 13 residues. Germline V gene lookup returns CDR1 MNHEY and CDR2 SVGEGT. The CDR3 DNA is TGTGCCAGCAGTTACGGAGAAGCTAGAGAGCAGTACTTC. This encodes CASSYGEAREQYF.

This chain joins TRBV6-5 and TRBJ1-5; 8 positions agree with TRBD1. Germline V gene lookup returns CDR1 MNHEY and CDR2 SVGAGI. The CDR3 length is 15 residues. After removal of 5 bases from V and 6 bases from J, the junction contained 9 bases not matched to a gene. The CDR3 bases are TGTGCCAGCAGTATTTCGACAGGGGTGGGTCAGCCCCAGCATTTT. Translation: CASSISTGVGQPQHF.

This clone came up once. CDR3 amino acids: CASSENLVYNEQFF. The CDR3 nucleotides read TGTGCCAGCAGTGAAAACCTAGTCTACAATGAGCAGTTCTTC. The chain uses TRBV9 and TRBJ2-1; D not certain. Germline lookup yields CDR1 SGDLS and CDR2 YYNGEE. V lost 5 bases and J lost 3, with 12 bases in between. This CDR3 comprises 14 residues.

V is TRBV6-5 and J is TRBJ1-1; D remains ambiguous. CDR3 length equals 14 residues. Trimming left V 4 bases short and J 2 bases short, with 11 bases between. Germline V gives CDR1 MNHEY, CDR2 SVGAGI. CDR3 amino acids: CASSFQAGNTEAFF. DNA of the CDR3: TGTGCCAGCAGTTTTCAGGCCGGCAACACTGAAGCTTTCTTT.

The chain recombines TRBV9 with TRBJ2-1; TRBD1 agrees at 7 bases. J lost 0 bases, V lost 4 bases, and 7 bases had no gene match. The CDR3 consists of 16 residues. Germline loops: CDR1 SGDLS, CDR2 YYNGEE. The CDR3 region is CASSPRDSYSYNEQFF. The CDR3, as DNA: TGTGCCAGCAGCCCCCGGGACAGCTACTCCTACAATGAGCAGTTCTTC.

The chain couples TRBV28 to TRBJ2-1; possibly TRBD1 for D (6 bases). Trimming pared 4 bases from V and 4 bases from J, leaving 14 bases between. The CDR3 has 15 amino acids. From germline, CDR1 is MDHEN and CDR2 SYDVKM. The CDR3 here is CASSSNRVSYNEQFF. The CDR3, as DNA: TGTGCCAGCAGTTCGAACAGGGTATCTTACAATGAGCAGTTCTTC.

The chain recombines TRBV19 with TRBJ2-3; a possible D gene is TRBD1 (6 bases). The germline V gene has CDR1 LNHDA and CDR2 SQIVND (reference sequence). V lost 7 bases and J 1 base, leaving 9 bases between the germline ends. The CDR3 length is 13 residues. CDR3 nucleotide sequence: TGTGCCAGTAAATACAGGGGCACAGATACGCAGTATTTT. It is translated as CASKYRGTDTQYF.

The rearrangement joins TRBV29-1 to TRBJ1-1; perhaps TRBD1 as D (5 bases). The ends were cut back, 7 bases at V and 11 bases at J, with 14 bases in the middle. This CDR3 has 10 amino acids. The V gene's germline CDR1 is SQVTM and CDR2 ANQGSEA. This CDR3 is CSAGGVSAFF. CDR3 bases: TGCAGCGCTGGAGGGGTAAGCGCTTTCTTT.